This TCR beta chain emerged from a study of blood T cell repertoires in COVID-19. Turning to the study itself: The United States, Italy and Spain supplied acute and convalescent COVID-19 samples. Sources were T cells, B-cell-depleted T cells, or PBMCs; the material itself was cDNA or gDNA.

In its sample, this clone was seen once. Trimming shortened V by 0 bases and J by 4 bases, and 18 bases separated the two germline ends. CDR1 is PRHDT and CDR2 is FYEKMQ in the germline V gene (reference sequence). The CDR3 is made up of 17 amino acids. Assay: immunoSEQ multiplex PCR; the TCRdb copy retains only in-frame clones and omits some. Here the sample spans around 71,000 clones, roughly 83% being singletons. Source material: peripheral blood. The chain combines TRBV13 with TRBJ1-2, with D perhaps TRBD1 (5 bases). The sequence was obtained from a man aged 70 or older with acute or convalescent COVID-19. In DNA, the CDR3 is TGTGCCAGCAGCTTAGGCCGGGGGACCCAAGTGCCCTATGGCTACACCTTC. It is translated as CASSLGRGTQVPYGYTF.